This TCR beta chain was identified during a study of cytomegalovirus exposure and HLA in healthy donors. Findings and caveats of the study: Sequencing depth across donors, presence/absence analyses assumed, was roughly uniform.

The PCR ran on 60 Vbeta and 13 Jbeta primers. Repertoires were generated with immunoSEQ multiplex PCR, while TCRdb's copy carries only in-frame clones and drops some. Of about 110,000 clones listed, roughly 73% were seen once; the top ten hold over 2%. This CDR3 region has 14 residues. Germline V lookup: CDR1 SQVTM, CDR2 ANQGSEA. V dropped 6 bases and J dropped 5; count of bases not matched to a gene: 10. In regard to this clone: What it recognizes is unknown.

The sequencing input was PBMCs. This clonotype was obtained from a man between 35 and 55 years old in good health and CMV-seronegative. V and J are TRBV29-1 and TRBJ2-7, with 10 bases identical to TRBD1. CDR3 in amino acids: CSVTSGTGADEQYF. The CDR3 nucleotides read TGCAGCGTCACCTCCGGGACAGGGGCGGACGAGCAGTACTTC.